The entry below gives a single TCR beta chain sequence along with its context. Its cognate antigen is unknown. Deep-level assay runs were performed. The repertoire was sequenced with immunoSEQ multiplex PCR; TCRdb's copy has only in-frame clones and lacks some. The sample contains approximately 480,000 clones, almost 80% of which appear only once. Around 100 million PBMCs went into genomic DNA for unsorted samples. The sample is drawn from a study of shared clonotypes between healthy human individuals. Study observations and caveats: Researchers sampled only blood; tissue repertoires likely differ.

The germline V gene encodes CDR1 SGHTA and CDR2 FQGNSA. The CDR3 length is 13 residues. With V trimmed by 0 bases and J by 13 bases, 5 bases remained unmatched. The chain joins TRBV7-2 to TRBJ2-2, with 7 nucleotides matching TRBD1. This receptor was taken from a woman aged 40 to 50 in good health. Some clones in this sample may be carry-over from other donors' samples. The sequencing sample was made of PBMCs. This chain's CDR3 is CASSLARQGWLFF. The DNA for the CDR3 is TGTGCCAGCAGCTTAGCCAGACAGGGATGGCTGTTTTTT. Combining the CDR3 with reference TRBV7-2 and TRBJ2-2 gives the whole variable domain GAGVSQSPSNKVTEKGKDVELRCDPISGHTALYWYRQSLGQGLEFLIYFQGNSAPDKSGLPSDRFSAERTGGSVSTLTIQRTQQEDSAVYLCASSLARQGWLFFGEGSRLTVL.